The rows below give T cell receptor beta chains drawn from one sample of a study of blood T cell repertoires in COVID-19. Profiled with immunoSEQ multiplex PCR; TCRdb holds only in-frame clones, not every one. The sample carries 150,000 to 200,000 clones, around nine tenths recorded once. The sample was peripheral blood. The receptors stem from a man between 45 and 60 years old with acute or convalescent COVID-19. CDR3s include the opening cysteine and the closing phenylalanine or tryptophan. Fields, in order: clone size, J gene, CDR3 length, D gene, V gene, CDR3 protein, CDR3 DNA. The D gene is left open where the match is weak. Clone sizes are given selectively: once, few, many, or a class where the clone is expanded.

- | TRBJ2-3 | 16 | TRBD2 | TRBV28 | CASRKLAGVIQDTQYF | TGTGCCAGCAGAAAACTAGCGGGAGTGATCCAAGATACGCAGTATTTT
few | TRBJ1-1 | 14 | - | TRBV7-9 | CASSLGGRGTEAFF | TGTGCCAGCAGCTTAGGGGGCAGGGGCACTGAAGCTTTCTTT
- | TRBJ2-1 | 12 | - | TRBV29-1 | CSGGASANEQFF | TGCAGCGGGGGGGCTAGCGCCAATGAGCAGTTCTTC
- | TRBJ2-7 | 16 | TRBD1 | TRBV27 | CASSAGPGQGLYEQYF | TGTGCCAGCAGTGCGGGTCCGGGACAGGGTCTCTACGAGCAGTACTTC
few | TRBJ2-7 | 17 | - | TRBV6-1 | CASSEFTRGGGLLEQYF | TGTGCCAGCAGTGAATTCACCCGTGGAGGAGGGTTACTCGAGCAGTACTTC
- | TRBJ2-1 | 16 | TRBD2 | TRBV11-3 | CASSLDGTSGYNEQFF | TGTGCCAGCAGCTTAGACGGGACTAGCGGGTACAATGAGCAGTTCTTC
- | TRBJ2-3 | 18 | TRBD2 | TRBV3-1/TRBV3-2 | CASSQDVPGLESTDTQYF | TGTGCCAGCAGCCAAGATGTTCCGGGACTAGAGAGCACAGATACGCAGTATTTT
few | TRBJ1-3 | 15 | - | TRBV11-2 | CASTFGGNAGNTIYF | TGTGCCAGCACCTTCGGGGGGAATGCTGGAAACACCATATATTTT
- | TRBJ1-3 | 13 | - | TRBV9 | CASSVDSGNTIYF | TGTGCCAGCAGCGTAGACAGTGGAAACACCATATATTTT
- | TRBJ1-1 | 12 | - | TRBV29-1 | CSVVMTGTEAFF | TGCAGCGTTGTAATGACAGGCACTGAAGCTTTCTTT
- | TRBJ1-1 | 13 | - | TRBV12-3/TRBV12-4 | CASSLTGNTEAFF | TGTGCCAGCAGTTTGACAGGGAACACTGAAGCTTTCTTT
- | TRBJ2-5 | 15 | - | TRBV7-3 | CASSPQGGVQETQYF | TGTGCCAGCAGCCCCCAAGGCGGGGTCCAAGAGACCCAGTACTTC
once | TRBJ1-3 | 15 | - | TRBV6-6 | CASSYGVGARNTIYF | TGTGCCAGCAGTTACGGGGTGGGGGCCAGGAACACCATATATTTT
once | TRBJ1-5 | 16 | - | TRBV7-8 | CASSLQARYSNQPQHF | TGTGCCAGCAGCTTACAGGCTCGGTATAGCAATCAGCCCCAGCATTTT
- | TRBJ1-1 | 15 | - | TRBV5-6 | CASSLPPGSTTEAFF | TGTGCCAGCAGCTTGCCGCCAGGGTCGACCACTGAAGCTTTCTTT
- | TRBJ1-1 | 13 | - | TRBV27 | CASSSRDKDEAFF | TGTGCCAGCAGTTCCCGGGACAAAGATGAAGCTTTCTTT
few | TRBJ2-2 | 16 | TRBD2 | TRBV7-6 | CASSLEASGNTGELFF | TGTGCCAGCAGCTTAGAGGCTAGCGGTAACACCGGGGAGCTGTTTTTT
- | TRBJ2-7 | 15 | - | TRBV10-1 | CASSESRDSSWKQYF | TGCGCCAGCAGTGAGTCCCGGGACTCTTCGTGGAAGCAGTACTTC
few | TRBJ2-1 | 13 | - | TRBV14 | CASSQRIEVRQFF | TGTGCCAGCAGCCAGCGGATTGAGGTTAGGCAGTTCTTC
once | TRBJ2-6 | 17 | - | TRBV29-1 | CSVEDRGSSSGANVLTF | TGCAGCGTTGAAGATCGCGGCTCCAGCTCTGGGGCCAACGTCCTGACTTTC
- | TRBJ1-3 | 14 | - | TRBV13 | CASSLAGPRNTIYF | TGTGCCAGCAGCTTAGCAGGGCCTAGAAACACCATATATTTT
- | TRBJ2-1 | 13 | TRBD1 | TRBV12-3/TRBV12-4 | CASSSGQGSEQFF | TGTGCCAGCAGTTCGGGACAGGGAAGTGAGCAGTTCTTC
- | TRBJ2-1 | 15 | - | TRBV11-2 | CASSLPGVSYNEQFF | TGTGCCAGCAGCTTACCGGGGGTTTCCTACAATGAGCAGTTCTTC
- | TRBJ2-2 | 13 | - | TRBV5-5 | CASSLSVTGELFF | TGTGCCAGCAGCTTGTCGGTCACCGGGGAGCTGTTTTTT
- | TRBJ1-5 | 14 | - | TRBV10-3 | CAISEGDFNQPQHF | TGTGCCATCAGTGAAGGGGACTTCAATCAGCCCCAGCATTTT
- | TRBJ2-6 | 15 | - | TRBV6-5 | CASSPQGSGANVLTF | TGTGCCAGCAGTCCCCAGGGTTCTGGGGCCAACGTCCTGACTTTC
- | TRBJ1-5 | 16 | - | TRBV6-2/TRBV6-3 | CASSYSTGRGNQPQHF | TGTGCCAGCAGTTACTCTACAGGCCGAGGCAATCAGCCCCAGCATTTT
- | TRBJ2-7 | 14 | - | TRBV12-5 | CASGLVDFRYEQYF | TGTGCTAGTGGTTTGGTAGACTTCCGCTACGAGCAGTACTTC
- | TRBJ2-6 | 16 | - | TRBV5-1 | CASSLVQVSGANVLTF | TGCGCCAGCAGCTTGGTCCAGGTTTCTGGGGCCAACGTCCTGACTTTC
- | TRBJ1-5 | 15 | TRBD1 | TRBV4-1 | CASSQDRGRGQPQHF | TGCGCCAGCAGCCAAGACAGGGGGCGGGGGCAGCCCCAGCATTTT
- | TRBJ1-1 | 15 | - | TRBV5-1 | CASSMPAGANTEAFF | TGCGCCAGCAGCATGCCCGCGGGGGCGAACACTGAAGCTTTCTTT
- | TRBJ2-1 | 15 | TRBD2 | TRBV4-1 | CASSQGAGGLDEQFF | TGCGCCAGCAGCCAAGGAGCGGGGGGGCTGGATGAGCAGTTCTTC
- | TRBJ2-5 | 15 | - | TRBV7-9 | CASSSRNGRKETQYF | TGTGCCAGCAGCTCTCGTAACGGCAGGAAAGAGACCCAGTACTTC
- | TRBJ2-3 | 16 | TRBD2 | TRBV4-3 | CASSGSASGVRGTQYF | TGCGCCAGCAGCGGTAGCGCTAGCGGGGTGCGGGGTACGCAGTATTTT
- | TRBJ1-3 | 14 | TRBD1 | TRBV19 | CASSFGQGLDTIYF | TGTGCCAGTAGCTTCGGACAGGGGTTGGACACCATATATTTT
- | TRBJ1-1 | 17 | TRBD1 | TRBV11-2 | CASSLRRQGVTNTEAFF | TGTGCCAGCAGCTTAAGGCGACAGGGGGTGACGAACACTGAAGCTTTCTTT
- | TRBJ2-1 | 17 | TRBD2 | TRBV7-2 | CASSLGGTSDVIYEQFF | TGTGCCAGCAGCCTGGGAGGGACTAGCGATGTCATCTATGAGCAGTTCTTC
few | TRBJ2-6 | 19 | TRBD1 | TRBV7-9 | CASNTNWDRGGPGANVLTF | TGTGCCAGCAACACTAATTGGGACAGGGGAGGTCCTGGGGCCAACGTCCTGACTTTC
- | TRBJ1-5 | 13 | - | TRBV28 | CASRSTDHQPQHF | TGTGCCAGCAGGTCGACAGATCATCAGCCCCAGCATTTT
- | TRBJ2-2 | 14 | - | TRBV11-3 | CASSPTGSTGELFF | TGTGCCAGCAGCCCAACAGGGTCTACCGGGGAGCTGTTTTTT
- | TRBJ1-1 | 15 | - | TRBV7-9 | CASSPGGAWSTEAFF | TGTGCCAGCAGCCCCGGGGGGGCGTGGAGCACTGAAGCTTTCTTT
- | TRBJ1-2 | 15 | TRBD1 | TRBV7-3 | CASSLNQGAEGGYTF | TGTGCCAGCAGCTTAAACCAGGGGGCGGAGGGTGGCTACACCTTC
- | TRBJ2-2 | 17 | - | TRBV4-1 | CASSLFAGTPPAGELFF | TGCGCCAGCAGCCTATTTGCCGGGACACCTCCGGCCGGGGAGCTGTTTTTT
- | TRBJ2-1 | 13 | - | TRBV7-6 | CASGINSRVEQFF | TGTGCCAGCGGAATCAACAGTCGAGTTGAGCAGTTCTTC
- | TRBJ2-2 | 17 | TRBD2 | TRBV27 | CASSSGLAGTYTGELFF | TGTGCCAGCAGTTCGGGACTAGCGGGGACTTACACCGGGGAGCTGTTTTTT
- | TRBJ2-7 | 11 | - | TRBV2 | CASRFGQEQYF | TGTGCCAGCAGGTTCGGACAAGAGCAGTACTTC
- | TRBJ2-5 | 18 | - | TRBV9 | CASSIRPGIEGLQETQYF | TGTGCCAGCAGCATCCGACCGGGCATAGAGGGCTTGCAAGAGACCCAGTACTTC
- | TRBJ2-3 | 15 | - | TRBV4-1 | CASSQVTGVTDTQYF | TGCGCCAGCAGCCAAGTGACGGGAGTAACAGATACGCAGTATTTT
- | TRBJ1-2 | 13 | - | TRBV6-5 | CASTPGGLYGYTF | TGTGCCAGCACCCCCGGTGGTTTATATGGCTACACCTTC
- | TRBJ2-2 | 16 | - | TRBV7-9 | CASSLMTAANTGELFF | TGTGCCAGCAGCCTAATGACAGCCGCGAACACCGGGGAGCTGTTTTTT
- | TRBJ2-2 | 15 | - | TRBV4-3 | CASSQAVPNTGELFF | TGCGCCAGCAGCCAAGCGGTCCCAAACACCGGGGAGCTGTTTTTT
- | TRBJ1-1 | 14 | - | TRBV3-1/TRBV3-2 | CASSQEPGNTEAFF | TGTGCCAGCAGCCAAGAGCCAGGGAACACTGAAGCTTTCTTT
once | TRBJ2-1 | 14 | - | TRBV28 | CASSHHDRYNEQFF | TGTGCCAGCAGTCACCACGACAGGTACAATGAGCAGTTCTTC
- | TRBJ2-2 | 14 | TRBD1 | TRBV7-2 | CASRDRAYAGELFF | TGTGCCAGCAGAGACAGGGCTTACGCCGGGGAGCTGTTTTTT